Below, 21 T cell receptor beta chains from the same sample are listed, as sequenced in a study of control samples from healthy donors and cancer patients (dated by TCRdb to the early 2020s). To prepare the library, the immunoSEQ multiplex PCR assay was applied. TCRdb obtained this table from immuneACCESS and retained in-frame rearrangements with V and J assigned. These tables miss some clones; where compared with another copy, unresolved V genes account for less than half of the shortfall, and the remainder is unexplained. For this sample there are some 58,000 clones; 87% appear just once. The biggest ten clones account for approximately 12% of the sample. The sequenced sample consisted of PBMCs. Receptor source: an older woman with lung cancer.

Details on this clone: The sample carries other DNA sequences with the same CDR3. The rearrangement joins TRBV6-5 to TRBJ2-7; D unclear. V shed 7 bases and J shed 5 bases, with 15 bases lying between them. The CDR3 has 13 residues. Germline V gene lookup returns CDR1 MNHEY and CDR2 SVGAGI. The CDR3 is CASTGAARHEQYF. The CDR3 region has the DNA TGTGCCAGCACGGGCGCGGCGCGTCACGAGCAGTACTTC.

The chain uses TRBV4-2 and TRBJ2-7, with 9 bases aligning to TRBD2. The CDR3 extends over 16 amino acids. V gave up 4 bases and J gave up 5 bases; unmatched junction bases: 12. Germline CDR1 reads LGHNA; CDR2 reads YNFKEQ. CDR3 in DNA: TGTGCCAGCAGCCGCCCCTCCGGGACTAGCCTTCACGAGCAGTACTTC. As protein: CASSRPSGTSLHEQYF.

This chain joins TRBV4-1 and TRBJ2-1; D call uncertain. The CDR3 runs 11 residues. Germline values: CDR1 MGHRA, CDR2 YSYEKL. Trimming cost V 6 bases and J 4 bases, with 4 bases left between them. For the CDR3, the DNA is TGCGCCAGCAGGCGTTACAATGAGCAGTTCTTC. Its translation is CASRRYNEQFF.

This sequence joins TRBV5-1 and TRBJ1-5; no reliable D call. This CDR3 spans 13 amino acids. CDR1 and CDR2 from the germline V gene are SGHRS and YFSETQ. V was trimmed by 3 bases and J by 3 bases, leaving 7 bases between them. CDR3 in DNA: TGCGCCAGCAGCTCCGGGTCCAATCAGCCCCAGCATTTT. Protein product: CASSSGSNQPQHF.

V usage is TRBV4-2 and J usage is TRBJ2-1; D is undetermined. V lost 0 bases to trimming and J lost 7 bases, with 10 bases between them. The CDR3 contains 14 residues. From germline, CDR1 is LGHNA and CDR2 YNFKEQ. The CDR3 nucleotides read TGTGCCAGCAGCCAAGATCGTCAGCTGAATGAGCAGTTCTTC. Protein sequence: CASSQDRQLNEQFF.

The J gene is TRBJ2-5, the V gene TRBV5-1, with a possible D match to TRBD1 (5 bases). This CDR3 comprises 13 residues. Looked up from germline, CDR1 is SGHRS and CDR2 is YFSETQ. The germline V and J ends were trimmed by 1 base and 4 bases, with 8 bases remaining between them. The CDR3 is CASSLHQGETQYF. The DNA for the CDR3 is TGCGCCAGCAGCTTGCACCAGGGAGAGACCCAGTACTTC. The full variable domain, its missing parts supplied by reference TRBV5-1 and TRBJ2-5, is KAGVTQTPRYLIKTRGQQVTLSCSPISGHRSVSWYQQTPGQGLQFLFEYFSETQRNKGNFPGRFSGRQFSNSRSEMNVSTLELGDSALYLCASSLHQGETQYFGPGTRLLVL.

This CDR3 is CAIRDSSYEQYF. DNA for the CDR3: TGTGCCATCAGGGACAGCTCCTACGAGCAGTACTTC. The chain has TRBV10-3 and TRBJ2-7, with a weak D call TRBD1 (6 bases). Between the trimmed V and J ends, which lost 6 bases and 0 bases, there was a span of 6 bases. Germline V gives CDR1 ENHRY, CDR2 SYGVKD. The length of the CDR3 is 12 residues.

The V gene is TRBV7-9, the J gene TRBJ2-3; D ambiguous. The length of the CDR3 is 12 residues. Germline V gene sequence: CDR1 SEHNR, CDR2 FQNEAQ (reference sequence). V lost 4 bases to trimming and J lost 6 bases, with 8 bases between them. The CDR3 bases are TGTGCCAGCAGCTCGGGTATCGATACGCAGTATTTT. This sequence encodes CASSSGIDTQYF.

Only a few counts were recorded for this clone. The chain joins TRBV6-5 to TRBJ2-2; TRBD1 agrees at 9 bases. The germline gives CDR1 MNHEY, CDR2 SVGAGI. The CDR3 covers 15 residues. V shed 6 bases and J 4 bases; nucleotides not matched to a gene: 6. CDR3 in DNA: TGTGCCAGCAGCCCGGGGACAGGGCGCACCGGGGAGCTGTTTTTT. Its protein product is CASSPGTGRTGELFF.

V and J are TRBV6-5 and TRBJ1-6; D is undetermined. The CDR3 totals 14 residues. CDR1 is MNHEY, CDR2 SVGAGI, per germline. The ends were cut back, 7 bases at V and 0 bases at J, with 7 bases in the middle. Written as DNA, the CDR3 is TGTGCCAGCACCAGGAGCTCCTATAATTCACCCCTCCACTTT. It translates to CASTRSSYNSPLHF.

The chain joins TRBV5-1 to TRBJ1-2, with TRBD1 as a possible D gene (5 bases). The CDR3 spans 14 residues. With 1 base removed from V and 8 bases from J, the gap between germline ends came to 15 bases. Germline lookup yields CDR1 SGHRS and CDR2 YFSETQ. CDR3 in DNA: TGCGCCAGCAGCTTGCGGGGCAGGGAGGACGGCTACACCTTC. Its translation: CASSLRGREDGYTF.

The chain has TRBV28 and TRBJ2-7; D is possibly TRBD1 (5 bases). V was pared by 2 bases and J by 9 bases, with 14 bases between. This CDR3 spans 13 amino acids. Germline V gene data show CDR1 as MDHEN and CDR2 as SYDVKM. This chain's CDR3 is CASSLGVDQGQYF. The CDR3 region has the DNA TGTGCCAGCAGTTTAGGGGTGGACCAGGGGCAGTACTTC.

This chain joins TRBV6-1 and TRBJ1-2; D ambiguous. The CDR3 loop spans 16 amino acids. The germline V gene encodes CDR1 MNHNS and CDR2 SASEGT. Deletions cut 4 bases from V and 4 bases from J, with 19 bases between. The CDR3 reads CASSAAVMRRTYGYTF. CDR3 coding DNA: TGTGCCAGCAGTGCGGCCGTTATGAGGAGGACCTATGGCTACACCTTC.

The V and J genes are TRBV4-1 and TRBJ2-5; D remains unclear. Per germline, CDR1 MGHRA and CDR2 YSYEKL. The V gene lost 2 bases and the J gene lost 4 bases, with 14 bases spanning the gap. The CDR3 totals 15 residues. The CDR3 DNA reads TGCGCCAGCAGCCAATACGGTAGGAGTGCAGAGACCCAGTACTTC. Its protein product is CASSQYGRSAETQYF.

This chain uses TRBV28 with TRBJ2-3, with no clear D. The CDR3 spans 12 residues. The V end was cut by 6 bases, the J end by 7 bases, with 11 bases between. The germline V gene has CDR1 MDHEN and CDR2 SYDVKM. Written as DNA, the CDR3 is TGTGCCAGCAGGTTGACGGATTATACGCAGTATTTT. Its translation: CASRLTDYTQYF.

This clone was counted a single time. V gene TRBV5-6 combines with J gene TRBJ1-1, with D hard to call. Germline CDR1 reads SGHDT; CDR2 reads YYEEEE. The V gene lost 0 bases and the J gene lost 8 bases, with 14 bases spanning the gap. The CDR3 covers 14 residues. CDR3 amino acids: CASSLVNLPTEAFF. The CDR3 DNA is TGTGCCAGCAGCTTGGTGAATTTACCGACGGAAGCTTTCTTT.

This clone has only a few counts. The rearrangement uses TRBV11-2 and TRBJ2-5; D is perhaps TRBD1 or TRBD2 (6 bases each). V lost 1 base and J 5 bases, leaving 20 bases between the germline ends. Germline assignment: CDR1 SGHAT and CDR2 FQNNGV. The CDR3 runs 17 residues. The CDR3 sequence is CASSLGVNGGRRETQYF. The DNA of the CDR3 is TGTGCCAGCAGCTTAGGTGTCAATGGGGGGCGGAGGGAGACCCAGTACTTC.

The chain carries TRBV6-5 and TRBJ2-1, with 8 bases fitting TRBD2. The CDR3 covers 15 residues. V gave up 7 bases and J gave up 7 bases; unmatched junction bases: 12. Germline V gives CDR1 MNHEY, CDR2 SVGAGI. The DNA for the CDR3 is TGTGCCAGCAACGACTTAACCGGGGGGGGAAATGAGCAGTTCTTC. This codes for CASNDLTGGGNEQFF.

CDR3 coding DNA: TGTGCCAGCAGCTCACAGACAGGGGGAGGGTACGAGCAGTACTTC. It encodes CASSSQTGGGYEQYF. The V gene is TRBV7-2, the J gene TRBJ2-7; 9 bases align to TRBD1. The germline gives CDR1 SGHTA, CDR2 FQGNSA. The length of the CDR3 is 15 residues. The V segment lost 4 bases and the J segment 4 bases; nucleotides outside the gene matches: 8.

The CDR3 is CASSLGQGTDTQYF. CDR3 DNA sequence: TGTGCCAGCAGCCTGGGACAGGGGACAGATACGCAGTATTTT. The V and J genes are TRBV4-2 and TRBJ2-3; 10 bases are a match to TRBD1. Germline lookup yields CDR1 LGHNA and CDR2 YNFKEQ. Trimming at V came to 4 bases and at J to 3 bases, leaving 1 base not matched to a gene. This CDR3 spans 14 amino acids.

The rearrangement uses TRBV27 and TRBJ2-2; D not resolved. Between the trimmed V and J ends, which lost 1 base and 6 bases, there was a span of 18 bases. From germline, CDR1 is MNHEY and CDR2 SMNVEV (reference sequence). The length of the CDR3 is 17 residues. In DNA form, the CDR3 reads TGTGCCAGCAGTTTATTCCCGCCAGGCCCGAGAGCCGGGGAGCTGTTTTTT. This codes for CASSLFPPGPRAGELFF.